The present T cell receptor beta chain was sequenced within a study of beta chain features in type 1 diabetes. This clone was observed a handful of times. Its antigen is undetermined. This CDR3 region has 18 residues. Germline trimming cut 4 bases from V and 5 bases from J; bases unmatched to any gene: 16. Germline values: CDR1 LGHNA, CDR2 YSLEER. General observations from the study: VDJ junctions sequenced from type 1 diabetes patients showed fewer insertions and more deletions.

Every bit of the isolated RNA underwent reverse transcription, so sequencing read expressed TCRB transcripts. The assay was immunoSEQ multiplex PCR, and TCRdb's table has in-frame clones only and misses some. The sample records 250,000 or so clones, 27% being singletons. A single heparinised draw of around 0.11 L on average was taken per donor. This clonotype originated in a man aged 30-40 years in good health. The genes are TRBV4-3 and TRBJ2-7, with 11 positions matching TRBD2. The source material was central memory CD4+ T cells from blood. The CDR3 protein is CASSLSSYSGGEPDEQYF. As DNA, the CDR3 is TGCGCCAGCAGCCTAAGCTCCTATAGCGGGGGGGAACCCGACGAGCAGTACTTC.